These 18 T cell receptor beta chains were sequenced from one sample in a study of T cells after posttransplantation cyclophosphamide. Method: immunoSEQ multiplex PCR; TCRdb's copy keeps in-frame clones and lacks some. The table lists approximately 50,000 clones, approximately 94% of them singletons, with about 3% in the top ten. Sequencing used PBMCs. The receptors were sampled from a woman between 25 and 40 years old in good health and a related stem cell transplant donor.

This chain joins TRBV2 and TRBJ2-3, with no clear D. V was trimmed by 6 bases and J by 2 bases, leaving 6 bases between them. The CDR3 is 12 amino acids. Germline lookup yields CDR1 SNHLY and CDR2 FYNNEI. CDR3 DNA: TGTGCCAGCAGACAGATCACAGATACGCAGTATTTT. It codes for CASRQITDTQYF.

This chain joins TRBV9 and TRBJ2-5; TRBD2 aligns across 8 bases. Germline assignment: CDR1 SGDLS and CDR2 YYNGEE. This CDR3 contains 14 residues. The V segment lost 4 bases and the J segment 5 bases; nucleotides outside the gene matches: 7. In DNA, the CDR3 is TGTGCCAGCAGCCGGGGGGGGGCATATGAGACCCAGTACTTC. Translating gives CASSRGGAYETQYF.

The genes are TRBV2 and TRBJ1-4; TRBD1 is a possible D gene (6 bases). The length of the CDR3 is 16 residues. CDR1 and CDR2 from the germline V gene are SNHLY and FYNNEI. Trimming shortened V by 7 bases and J by 0 bases, and 15 bases separated the two germline ends. The CDR3 DNA follows: TGTGCCAGCACCGGTCCGACAGGCGCAACTAATGAAAAACTGTTTTTT. This codes for CASTGPTGATNEKLFF. Filled out from reference TRBV2 and TRBJ1-4, the complete variable domain reads EPEVTQTPSHQVTQMGQEVILRCVPISNHLYFYWYRQILGQKVEFLVSFYNNEISEKSEIFDDQFSVERPDGSNFTLKIRSTKLEDSAMYFCASTGPTGATNEKLFFGSGTQLSVL.

The chain uses TRBV5-1 and TRBJ2-5, with a possible D match to TRBD2 (6 bases). CDR1 and CDR2 from the germline V gene are SGHRS and YFSETQ. Trimming stripped 1 base from V and 5 bases from J, with 12 bases between. The CDR3 sequence is 14 residues long. This chain's CDR3 is CASSLSSVDETQYF. The CDR3 nucleotides read TGCGCCAGCAGCTTGTCTAGCGTGGATGAGACCCAGTACTTC.

The chain couples TRBV7-2 to TRBJ2-7; TRBD1 matches at 10 bases. The V segment lost 3 bases and the J segment 6 bases; nucleotides outside the gene matches: 11. The germline CDR1 and CDR2 sequences are SGHTA and FQGNSA. There are 16 residues in the CDR3. As DNA, the CDR3 is TGTGCCAGCAGCTTCCGGGGGACAGGGGCGCGGGTCGAGCAGTACTTC. Translation: CASSFRGTGARVEQYF.

The rearrangement links TRBV7-8 to TRBJ2-5; TRBD2 matches at 10 bases. Germline lookup yields CDR1 SGHVS and CDR2 FQNEAQ. The CDR3 length is 15 residues. J was trimmed by 5 bases and V by 2 bases; bases with no gene match: 5. CDR3 sequence (DNA): TGTGCCAGCAGCTTAAATAGCGGGGGGTCTGAGACCCAGTACTTC. Protein product: CASSLNSGGSETQYF.

The chain carries TRBV5-1 and TRBJ2-7; tentatively, D is TRBD2 (6 bases). The CDR3 has 15 residues. CDR1 SGHRS and CDR2 YFSETQ come from the germline V gene. Trimming left V 3 bases short and J 1 base short, with 14 bases between. The CDR3 nucleotides read TGCGCCAGCAGCTCGGTCGCGGGAAGGTCCTACGAGCAGTACTTC. Encoded protein: CASSSVAGRSYEQYF.

This rearrangement joins TRBV5-1 to TRBJ1-1; D is perhaps TRBD1 (6 bases). The V end lost 0 bases, the J end lost 2 bases, and 14 bases lay between the germline ends. This CDR3 contains 16 residues. Germline assignment: CDR1 SGHRS and CDR2 YFSETQ. Here the CDR3 reads CASSLEGGQYNTEAFF. The CDR3 DNA reads TGCGCCAGCAGCTTGGAAGGGGGACAATATAACACTGAAGCTTTCTTT.

The chain has TRBV6-4 and TRBJ2-1; 8 nucleotides align to TRBD2. The length of the CDR3 is 16 residues. J was trimmed by 0 bases and V by 5 bases; bases with no gene match: 6. In germline, CDR1 is MRHNA, CDR2 SNTAGT. The CDR3 coding sequence is TGTGCCAGCAGTCAAATAGCGGGGCGCTCCTACAATGAGCAGTTCTTC. Amino acids: CASSQIAGRSYNEQFF.

The genes are TRBV15 and TRBJ1-2; 7 nucleotides agree with TRBD1. In germline, CDR1 is LNHNV, CDR2 YYDKDF (reference sequence). There are 15 residues in the CDR3. J gave up 1 base and V 1 base, and 3 bases lay outside the gene matches. The CDR3 DNA sequence: TGTGCCACCAGCAGAGGCAGGGGGGTTAACTATGGCTACACCTTC. It codes for CATSRGRGVNYGYTF. The full variable domain, completed using reference TRBV15 and TRBJ1-2, is DAMVIQNPRYQVTQFGKPVTLSCSQTLNHNVMYWYQQKSSQAPKLLFHYYDKDFNNEADTPDNFQSRRPNTSFCFLDIRSPGLGDTAMYLCATSRGRGVNYGYTFGSGTRLTVV.

V is TRBV30 and J is TRBJ2-7, with D possibly TRBD1 on 8 matching bases. The CDR3 has 12 residues. CDR1 is GTSNPN, CDR2 SVGIG, per germline (reference sequence). V dropped 5 bases and J dropped 7 bases, with 15 bases sitting between them. CDR3 region: CAWCGQGLEQYF. Written as DNA, the CDR3 is TGTGCCTGGTGCGGACAGGGACTAGAGCAGTACTTC.

The chain joins TRBV7-2 to TRBJ2-7, with 8 bases fitting TRBD1. CDR3 size: 16 residues. After removal of 1 base from V and 6 bases from J, the junction contained 11 bases not matched to a gene. Per germline, CDR1 SGHTA and CDR2 FQGNSA. Here the CDR3 DNA reads TGTGCCAGCAGCTTAGACGGGATCAGGGGGCGCGGCGAGCAGTACTTC. It specifies CASSLDGIRGRGEQYF.

The chain is built from TRBV6-6 and TRBJ1-2; D perhaps matches TRBD1 (5 bases). In germline, CDR1 is MNHNY, CDR2 SVGAGI (reference sequence). The V end lost 2 bases, the J end lost 1 base, and 11 bases lay between the germline ends. CDR3 length: 15 amino acids. The CDR3 nucleotides are TGTGCCAGCAGTTACCCAATAAGGGGTAACTATGGCTACACCTTC. This sequence encodes CASSYPIRGNYGYTF.

The CDR3 DNA follows: TGTGCCAGCAGACAGGGACAACCGAACACTGAAGCTTTCTTT. Protein: CASRQGQPNTEAFF. This sequence joins TRBV5-6 and TRBJ1-1, with a weak D call TRBD1 (6 bases). Per germline, CDR1 SGHDT and CDR2 YYEEEE. V dropped 5 bases and J dropped 1 base, with 12 bases sitting between them. The CDR3 covers 14 residues.

V is TRBV28 and J is TRBJ1-2; TRBD1 matches at 8 bases. The CDR3 loop spans 15 amino acids. V gave up 5 bases and J gave up 2 bases; unmatched junction bases: 7. The germline CDR1 and CDR2 sequences are MDHEN and SYDVKM. The CDR3 protein is CASSGPTGDNYGYTF. DNA of the CDR3: TGTGCCAGCAGTGGACCGACAGGGGACAACTATGGCTACACCTTC.

This sequence joins TRBV27 and TRBJ1-6; the D is unclear. Germline-derived CDR1 and CDR2 are MNHEY and SMNVEV (reference sequence). The CDR3 is made up of 13 amino acids. Deletions cut 2 bases from V and 9 bases from J, with 8 bases between. CDR3 bases: TGTGCCAGCAGTTTAGAGAGAAGTTCACCCCTCCACTTT. Translation: CASSLERSSPLHF.

J is TRBJ2-3 and V is TRBV5-6; TRBD2 agrees at 14 bases. Germline V gives CDR1 SGHDT, CDR2 YYEEEE. CDR3 length: 16 amino acids. V lost 2 bases, J lost 6 bases, and 5 bases stayed unmatched. The DNA of the CDR3 is TGTGCCAGCAGCTTTGGGACTAGCGGGGGTTATGATACGCAGTATTTT. It specifies CASSFGTSGGYDTQYF.

This rearrangement joins TRBV13 to TRBJ2-2; 10 bases fit TRBD2. Germline-derived CDR1 and CDR2 are PRHDT and FYEKMQ (reference sequence). With V trimmed by 3 bases and J by 5 bases, 6 bases remained unmatched. The CDR3 length is 16 residues. The CDR3 here is CASSLSGGAKTGELFF. Written as DNA, the CDR3 is TGTGCCAGCAGCTTGAGCGGGGGGGCCAAGACCGGGGAGCTGTTTTTT.